This TCR beta chain was observed in a study of shared clonotypes between healthy human individuals. Study-level points and caveats: In several donors, around 4.8% of naive CD4 clonotypes appeared in common.

The assay was carried out at the deep level. Genomic DNA from each subset was divided evenly over several immunoSEQ plates. Per the original methods: Quality scores were absent from the junction-only immunoSEQ sequences, so filtering differed. The data were produced by immunoSEQ multiplex PCR, yet TCRdb's version contains in-frame clones alone and is incomplete. The V and J calls and clone size come from that table; D and trimming were worked out from the DNA. The table has approximately 2.4 million clones, approximately 94% seen once. V was cut by 0 bases and J by 7 bases, with 11 bases left in between. The CDR3 spans 14 residues. The germline V gene encodes CDR1 SGDLS and CDR2 YYNGEE. As regards this clone: Its antigen is not known.

The sequence derives from a man between 18 and 35 years old in good health. The gene calls are TRBV9 and TRBJ2-4; no definite D call. Sequenced material: naive CD4+ T cells sorted from blood. Described subset: CD45RA+ positively selected. In DNA, the CDR3 is TGTGCCAGCAGCGTAGCCCCGTCGTCGAACATTCAGTACTTC. It encodes CASSVAPSSNIQYF.